These 7 T cell receptor beta chains share one sample of origin, sequenced in a study of liver allograft versus peripheral blood T cells. Study as a whole: Comparisons were made between T cell receptor repertoires found in transplanted livers and those circulating in recipients' peripheral blood.

TCRdb re-derived calls from the reads in MiXCR, one entry per CDR3 protein. The sample has fewer than 9,500 distinct CDR3 sequences, roughly 20% seen once. The receptors were sampled from a human patient who had a liver transplant. Certain T cells may be donor cells from the graft.

This sequence joins TRBV20-1 and TRBJ1-2, with a tentative D call TRBD1 (5 bases). The germline V and J ends were trimmed by 4 bases and 2 bases, with 11 bases remaining between them. The CDR3 covers 13 residues. CDR1 is DFQATT, CDR2 SNEGSKA, per germline (reference sequence). The CDR3, as DNA: TGCAGTGCTAAGGGGCTAGACAACTATGGCTACACCTTC. It translates to CSAKGLDNYGYTF.

This clonotype is termed medium-sized. The J gene is TRBJ2-7, the V gene TRBV6-6, with D possibly called TRBD1 or TRBD2 (5 bases each). The CDR3 totals 14 residues. CDR1 MNHNY and CDR2 SVGAGI come from the germline V gene (reference sequence). V dropped 0 bases and J dropped 3 bases, with 9 bases sitting between them. The CDR3 region has the DNA TGTGCCAGCAGTTACTCCCGGGGCTACTACGAGCAGTACTTC. Translating gives CASSYSRGYYEQYF.

The V and J genes are TRBV27 and TRBJ1-5; D remains ambiguous. Germline lookup yields CDR1 MNHEY and CDR2 SMNVEV (reference sequence). V was trimmed by 4 bases and J by 5 bases, leaving 9 bases between them. This CDR3 contains 13 residues. As DNA, the CDR3 is TGTGCCAGCAGTTGGGTGAGGGATCAGCCCCAGCATTTT. Protein: CASSWVRDQPQHF.

Turning to this clonotype: It may be a read error: a sequence one base away is much more abundant. The chain recombines TRBV6-1 with TRBJ1-4; the D gene is possibly TRBD1 (5 bases). The CDR3 runs to 16 residues. Germline V CDR1 and CDR2: MNHNS, SASEGT. In DNA, the CDR3 is TGTACCAGCAGTGAAGGGCAGGGTGCAACTAATGAAAAACTGTTTTTT. Its translation: CTSSEGQGATNEKLFF.

The chain combines TRBV20-1 with TRBJ1-1; no reliable D call. V was cut by 3 bases and J by 5 bases, with 10 bases left in between. Germline CDR1 DFQATT, CDR2 SNEGSKA (reference sequence). The CDR3 runs to 12 residues. The CDR3 is CSARGSGTEAFF. CDR3 DNA sequence: TGCAGTGCTAGGGGGTCGGGGACTGAAGCTTTCTTT.

This clonotype was detected many times. V is TRBV12-3 or TRBV12-4 and J is TRBJ1-1, with no clear D. The V end was cut by 5 bases, the J end by 4 bases, with 8 bases between. The CDR3 is 12 residues long. The CDR3 nucleotides are TGTGCCAGCAGTCCCCTGAGCACTGAAGCTTTCTTT. Its translation: CASSPLSTEAFF.

The sample holds a few counts of this clonotype. The chain couples TRBV28 to TRBJ2-1; TRBD1 aligns across 8 bases. Per the germline V gene, CDR1 is MDHEN and CDR2 is SYDVKM. The CDR3 runs to 15 residues. Trimming took 6 bases from V and 7 from J; bases not matched to a gene: 11. The CDR3 loop is CASSQTGGSFNEQFF. The CDR3 nucleotides are TGTGCCAGCAGCCAAACAGGGGGAAGTTTTAATGAGCAGTTCTTC.